Listed here are 22 T cell receptor beta chains from one sample, sequenced in a study of blood T cell repertoires in COVID-19. Here immunoSEQ multiplex PCR was the method, and the copy in TCRdb shows in-frame clones only, minus some. The sample consists of approximately 100,000 clones, 90% to 95% of them appearing once. The material sequenced was peripheral blood. These receptors were taken from a man aged 50 or older with acute or convalescent COVID-19.

This clone was picked up one time. The V call is TRBV27, the J call TRBJ2-7; 15 nucleotides match TRBD2. The CDR3 extends over 15 amino acids. The V segment lost 7 bases and the J segment 2 bases; nucleotides outside the gene matches: 3. In germline, CDR1 is MNHEY, CDR2 SMNVEV (reference sequence). CDR3 sequence: CASTRTSGGAYEQYF. CDR3 coding DNA: TGTGCCAGCACCAGGACTAGCGGGGGGGCCTACGAGCAGTACTTC.

The chain joins TRBV19 to TRBJ1-1, with TRBD1 as a possible D gene (6 bases). Germline values: CDR1 LNHDA, CDR2 SQIVND (reference sequence). There are 12 residues in the CDR3. Trimming took off 5 bases at V and 7 bases at J, with 11 bases between the two ends. The CDR3 nucleotides are TGTGCCAGTAGTCATCCCAGGGGTGAAGCTTTCTTT. It is translated as CASSHPRGEAFF.

V and J are TRBV3-1 (or the pseudogene TRBV3-2) and TRBJ1-5; TRBD1 is a possible D gene (5 bases). CDR1 LGHDT and CDR2 YNNKEL come from the germline V gene (reference sequence). V shed 1 base and J shed 3 bases, with 13 bases lying between them. CDR3 length equals 16 residues. The chain's CDR3 is CASSQAGQGHNQPQHF. DNA for the CDR3: TGTGCCAGCAGCCAAGCCGGGCAGGGTCACAATCAGCCCCAGCATTTT.

The chain has TRBV27 and TRBJ1-5, with 8 bases lining up with TRBD1. CDR3 length: 16 amino acids. CDR1 is MNHEY and CDR2 is SMNVEV in the germline V gene (reference sequence). V gave up 0 bases and J gave up 3 bases; unmatched junction bases: 4. CDR3 sequence reads: CASSLSYRGNNQPQHF. In DNA form, the CDR3 reads TGTGCCAGCAGTTTATCGTACAGGGGGAACAATCAGCCCCAGCATTTT.

This clone has a handful of counts. The chain links TRBV19 to TRBJ1-1; 8 bases line up with TRBD1. The V gene end was trimmed by 6 bases and the J gene end by 3 bases; junction bases not matched to a gene: 9. The CDR3 loop spans 15 amino acids. Germline CDR1 is LNHDA and CDR2 is SQIVND (reference sequence). Here the CDR3 reads CASRSTGVADTEAFF. The CDR3 nucleotides read TGTGCCAGTAGGTCGACAGGGGTTGCGGACACTGAAGCTTTCTTT.

The gene calls are TRBV27 and TRBJ1-2; D gene ambiguous. The germline CDR1 and CDR2 sequences are MNHEY and SMNVEV (reference sequence). CDR3 size: 13 residues. Trimming took 5 bases from V and 1 from J, leaving 8 bases between them. The CDR3 nucleotides read TGTGCCAGCAGTGCGAGAAATAACTATGGCTACACCTTC. Its translation is CASSARNNYGYTF.

The chain employs TRBV6-5 and TRBJ1-2, with TRBD1 identical over 7 bases. Germline V lookup: CDR1 MNHEY, CDR2 SVGAGI. V shed 2 bases and J 5 bases; nucleotides not matched to a gene: 5. There are 14 residues in the CDR3. CDR3 nucleotides: TGTGCCAGCAGTTACCAGGACAGGCTTTATGGCTACACCTTC. Its protein is CASSYQDRLYGYTF.

The genes are TRBV5-1 and TRBJ2-3; D is perhaps TRBD1 (5 bases). CDR1 is SGHRS and CDR2 is YFSETQ in the germline V gene. V was clipped by 1 base and J by 4 bases, with 13 bases between them. This CDR3 region has 15 residues. In DNA, the CDR3 is TGCGCCAGCAGCTTGCAAGGGGATGGTCCAGATACGCAGTATTTT. It encodes CASSLQGDGPDTQYF.

The chain employs TRBV10-1 and TRBJ1-5; TRBD1 is a possible D gene (5 bases). This CDR3 has 15 amino acids. Trimming pared 0 bases from V and 4 bases from J, leaving 10 bases between. CDR1 WNHNN and CDR2 SYGVQD come from the germline V gene (reference sequence). The CDR3 DNA reads as TGCGCCAGCAGTGAGTCGCCGGGACTGAATCAGCCCCAGCATTTT. Protein sequence: CASSESPGLNQPQHF.

The V and J genes are TRBV7-6 and TRBJ2-3; TRBD2 agrees at 11 bases. The CDR3 loop spans 18 amino acids. After removal of 5 bases from V and 0 bases from J, the junction contained 10 bases not matched to a gene. The germline CDR1 and CDR2 sequences are SGHVS and FNYEAQ. The CDR3 protein is CASSDPSGGWTSTDTQYF. In nucleotides, the CDR3 is TGTGCCAGCAGCGACCCTAGCGGGGGGTGGACAAGCACAGATACGCAGTATTTT.

The chain recombines TRBV28 with TRBJ2-2; D ambiguous. The V gene lost 2 bases and the J gene lost 0 bases, with 4 bases spanning the gap. The CDR3 loop spans 14 amino acids. CDR1 MDHEN and CDR2 SYDVKM come from the germline V gene. CDR3 amino acids: CASSLHPNTGELFF. The CDR3 DNA reads TGTGCCAGCAGTTTACATCCGAACACCGGGGAGCTGTTTTTT.

This chain links TRBV19 with TRBJ1-1; D may be TRBD1 (6 bases). The V end was cut by 5 bases, the J end by 2 bases, with 12 bases between. CDR3 length: 14 residues. The germline gives CDR1 LNHDA, CDR2 SQIVND (reference sequence). The CDR3 sequence is CASSGDRYNTEAFF. The CDR3 DNA sequence: TGTGCCAGTAGTGGAGACAGGTACAACACTGAAGCTTTCTTT.

V usage is TRBV5-1 and J usage is TRBJ1-1; TRBD1 matches at 10 bases. This CDR3 spans 14 amino acids. CDR1 is SGHRS and CDR2 is YFSETQ in the germline V gene. Trimming removed 4 bases from V and 4 bases from J; junction bases left unmatched: 4. The CDR3 sequence is CASSGDRGITEAFF. The CDR3, as DNA: TGCGCCAGCAGCGGGGACAGGGGAATCACTGAAGCTTTCTTT.

The chain uses TRBV18 and TRBJ1-5; D not resolved. The CDR3 sequence is 14 residues long. Trimming removed 2 bases at V and 8 bases at J, with 13 bases between. Germline-derived CDR1 and CDR2 are KGHSH and LQKENI. The CDR3 bases are TGTGCCAGCTCACCAGGGCACGGATCAGAGCCCCAGCATTTT. Translated: CASSPGHGSEPQHF.

The rearrangement joins TRBV10-3 to TRBJ1-1; 7 bases fit TRBD1. The CDR3 has 13 residues. V shed 9 bases and J 1 base; nucleotides not matched to a gene: 5. Germline values: CDR1 ENHRY, CDR2 SYGVKD. CDR3 nucleotide sequence: TGTGCCATAGCCGGGACAGCGAACACTGAAGCTTTCTTT. Translated, it gives CAIAGTANTEAFF.

CDR3 loop: CASSLRFGGYTF. The CDR3, as DNA: TGCGCCAGCAGCTTGCGGTTTGGTGGCTACACCTTC. The chain combines TRBV5-1 with TRBJ1-2; no definite D call. The CDR3 has 12 residues. Germline V gene lookup returns CDR1 SGHRS and CDR2 YFSETQ. V lost 1 base, J lost 7 bases, and 8 bases lay in between.

The V call is TRBV28, the J call TRBJ1-4; 8 bases are a match to TRBD1. CDR3 length: 14 residues. Germline lookup yields CDR1 MDHEN and CDR2 SYDVKM. V gave up 6 bases and J gave up 5 bases; unmatched junction bases: 5. The DNA for the CDR3 is TGTGCCAGCAGCCCAGGGGGCTGGAATGAAAAACTGTTTTTT. Translating gives CASSPGGWNEKLFF.

The genes are TRBV27 and TRBJ2-5, with 7 bases lining up with TRBD1. V lost 3 bases and J lost 7; bases outside the gene matches: 2. The CDR3 has 12 amino acids. Looked up from germline, CDR1 is MNHEY and CDR2 is SMNVEV (reference sequence). The CDR3: CASSFSGGTQYF. CDR3 nucleotides: TGTGCCAGCAGTTTTTCAGGGGGGACCCAGTACTTC.

This chain connects TRBV6-6 to TRBJ1-4, with a possible D match to TRBD1 (5 bases). Germline V CDR1 and CDR2: MNHNY, SVGAGI (reference sequence). V lost 4 bases and J 7 bases, leaving 16 bases between the germline ends. This CDR3 has 15 residues. The CDR3 is CASSSDRHWSEKLFF. Written as DNA, the CDR3 is TGTGCCAGCAGTTCCGACAGACACTGGAGTGAAAAACTGTTTTTT.

The V and J genes are TRBV30 and TRBJ2-3, with D perhaps matching TRBD2 (6 bases). This CDR3 comprises 15 residues. Trimming stripped 3 bases from V and 0 bases from J, with 13 bases between. Germline V gene data show CDR1 as GTSNPN and CDR2 as SVGIG (reference sequence). CDR3 loop: CAWSSLAGSTDTQYF. DNA of the CDR3: TGTGCCTGGAGCTCCCTTGCGGGGAGCACAGATACGCAGTATTTT.

The genes are TRBV12-3 or TRBV12-4 and TRBJ1-4; TRBD1 agrees at 8 bases. This CDR3 has 13 amino acids. With 5 bases clipped from V and 9 bases from J, the junction kept 5 bases outside the gene matches. The CDR3 DNA follows: TGTGCCAGCAGTGACAGGACAGGGAAAAAACTGTTTTTT. Protein product: CASSDRTGKKLFF.

The chain recombines TRBV5-8 with TRBJ2-5; a weak D match, TRBD1 (5 bases). CDR3 length equals 14 residues. V shed 7 bases and J shed 2 bases, with 15 bases lying between them. Germline V CDR1 and CDR2: SGHTS, YDEGEE. The CDR3 loop is CASSTTDSQETQYF. DNA for the CDR3: TGTGCCAGCTCCACGACAGATTCACAAGAGACCCAGTACTTC.